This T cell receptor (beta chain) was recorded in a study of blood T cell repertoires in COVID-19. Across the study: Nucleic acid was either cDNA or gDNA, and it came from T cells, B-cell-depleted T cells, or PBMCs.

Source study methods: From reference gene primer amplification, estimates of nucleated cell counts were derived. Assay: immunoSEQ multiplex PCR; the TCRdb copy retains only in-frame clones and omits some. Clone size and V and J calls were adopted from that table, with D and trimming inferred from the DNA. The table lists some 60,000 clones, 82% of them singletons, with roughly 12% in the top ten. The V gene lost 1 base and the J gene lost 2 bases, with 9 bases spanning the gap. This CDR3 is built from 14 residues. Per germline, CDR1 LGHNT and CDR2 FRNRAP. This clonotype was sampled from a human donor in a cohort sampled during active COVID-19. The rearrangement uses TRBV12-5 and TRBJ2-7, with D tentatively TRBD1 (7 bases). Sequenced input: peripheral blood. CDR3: CASGLAGGTYEQYF. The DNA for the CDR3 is TGTGCTAGTGGTTTGGCAGGGGGGACCTACGAGCAGTACTTC.